Each of the 11 T cell receptor beta chains below was sequenced from the same sample in a study of blood T cell repertoires in COVID-19. TCRdb's table, derived via immunoSEQ multiplex PCR, lists solely in-frame clones and lacks some. Of 150,000 to 200,000 clones in the sample, more than 80% are singletons; the top ten hold around 12%. Sequencing input: peripheral blood. These receptors all stem from a woman at least 80 years old with COVID-19, enrolled during active disease.

This clone appeared once. The gene calls are TRBV10-3 and TRBJ2-7; 8 nucleotides line up with TRBD1. V lost 4 bases to trimming and J lost 0 bases; unmatched junction nucleotides: 8. The CDR3 is made up of 16 amino acids. Per germline, CDR1 ENHRY and CDR2 SYGVKD. The CDR3 loop is CAISGDRRLSSYEQYF. The CDR3 DNA is TGTGCCATCAGTGGGGACAGGAGACTGAGCTCCTACGAGCAGTACTTC.

The CDR3 bases are TGTGCCAGCAGCCCACACGCCGCTGAAGCTTTCTTT. This gives the protein CASSPHAAEAFF. The chain uses TRBV11-2 and TRBJ1-1; D is uncertain. Between the trimmed V and J ends, which lost 5 bases and 6 bases, there was a span of 10 bases. CDR1 SGHAT and CDR2 FQNNGV come from the germline V gene. The CDR3 spans 12 residues.

The rearrangement joins TRBV7-6 to TRBJ1-2; D is ambiguous. The CDR3 totals 18 residues. The V gene lost 1 base and the J gene lost 9 bases, with 27 bases spanning the gap. Germline CDR1 reads SGHVS; CDR2 reads FNYEAQ. This CDR3 reads CASSLVPPAGSMATRYTF. In DNA, the CDR3 is TGTGCCAGCAGCTTAGTACCCCCAGCGGGCTCGATGGCCACTCGCTACACCTTC.

V is TRBV28 and J is TRBJ2-7, with 9 bases aligning to TRBD2. Looked up from germline, CDR1 is MDHEN and CDR2 is SYDVKM. The CDR3 runs to 16 residues. Germline trimming cut 8 bases from V and 2 bases from J; bases unmatched to any gene: 13. The CDR3 DNA follows: TGTGCCAGCTTCAAGGGACTAGCCGGAGACACCTACGAGCAGTACTTC. It yields the protein CASFKGLAGDTYEQYF.

This clone was recorded once. CDR3 sequence (DNA): TGTGCCAGCAGCCAAGATTACAGGCCCGACCTAGGAAACACCATATATTTT. Residues: CASSQDYRPDLGNTIYF. The V call is TRBV4-2, the J call TRBJ1-3, with D perhaps matching TRBD1 (5 bases). Germline lookup yields CDR1 LGHNA and CDR2 YNFKEQ. CDR3 length: 17 amino acids. Trimming pared 0 bases from V and 4 bases from J, leaving 16 bases between.

The table lists this clone with a few counts. The CDR3, as DNA: TGTGCCAGTAGTATAGATATGTTCGCAGGGCTGCGGGAGCAGTACTTC. The encoded protein is CASSIDMFAGLREQYF. V usage is TRBV19 and J usage is TRBJ2-7, with a tentative D call TRBD1 (5 bases). V lost 0 bases, J lost 7 bases, and 19 bases lay in between. This CDR3 spans 16 amino acids. Germline CDR1 LNHDA, CDR2 SQIVND (reference sequence).

This chain joins TRBV7-2 and TRBJ2-2; no firm D call. Germline V CDR1 and CDR2: SGHTA, FQGNSA. V shed 5 bases and J shed 4 bases, with 8 bases lying between them. The CDR3 runs 13 residues. The CDR3 DNA is TGTGCCAGCAGCCGTCGAGGCACCGGGGAGCTGTTTTTT. Amino acids: CASSRRGTGELFF. The whole variable domain, filled in from reference TRBV7-2 and TRBJ2-2, reads GAGVSQSPSNKVTEKGKDVELRCDPISGHTALYWYRQSLGQGLEFLIYFQGNSAPDKSGLPSDRFSAERTGGSVSTLTIQRTQQEDSAVYLCASSRRGTGELFFGEGSRLTVL.

The gene calls are TRBV30 and TRBJ2-2; D tentatively fits TRBD1 or TRBD2 (5 bases each). The V end was cut by 8 bases, the J end by 0 bases, with 10 bases between. The CDR3 covers 13 residues. In germline, CDR1 is GTSNPN, CDR2 SVGIG (reference sequence). The CDR3 DNA is TGTGCCGGGACGGTTACGAACACCGGGGAGCTGTTTTTT. It is translated as CAGTVTNTGELFF. Drawing the rest from reference TRBV30 and TRBJ2-2, the complete variable domain is SQTIHQWPATLVQPVGSPLSLECTVEGTSNPNLYWYRQAAGRGLQLLFYSVGIGQISSEVPQNLSASRPQDRQFILSSKKLLLSDSGFYLCAGTVTNTGELFFGEGSRLTVL.

The V and J genes are TRBV5-1 and TRBJ2-5, with 12 positions matching TRBD1. The CDR3 contains 14 residues. The V gene's germline CDR1 is SGHRS and CDR2 YFSETQ. V lost 4 bases, J lost 5 bases, and 3 bases stayed unmatched. In DNA, the CDR3 is TGCGCCAGCAGCGTGGGACAGGGGGCGGAGACCCAGTACTTC. Amino acid sequence: CASSVGQGAETQYF.

The chain joins TRBV4-2 to TRBJ2-1; D is possibly TRBD1 (6 bases). The CDR3 covers 15 residues. Germline-derived CDR1 and CDR2 are LGHNA and YNFKEQ. V was pared by 2 bases and J by 1 base, with 9 bases between. CDR3 nucleotides: TGTGCCAGCAGCCAACCCGGGACATCCTACAATGAGCAGTTCTTC. Amino acids: CASSQPGTSYNEQFF.

The rearrangement links TRBV24-1 to TRBJ2-1; D is undetermined. Between the trimmed V and J ends, which lost 2 bases and 0 bases, there was a span of 10 bases. The CDR3 consists of 16 residues. The germline gives CDR1 KGHDR, CDR2 SFDVKD. CDR3 DNA: TGTGCCACCAGTGATTCTGAACTTTACTCCTACAATGAGCAGTTCTTC. As protein: CATSDSELYSYNEQFF.